These 18 T cell receptor beta chains share one sample of origin, sequenced in a study of blood T cell repertoires in COVID-19. Clones were sequenced by immunoSEQ multiplex PCR, and TCRdb holds only the in-frame ones, with some missing. The sample lists approximately 24,000 clones, roughly 94% seen once, with about 4% in the top ten. Sequenced input: peripheral blood. The receptor source for this set is a woman aged 50 to 65 with active COVID-19.

The V gene is TRBV21-1, the J gene TRBJ1-2; the table's D call, TRBD1, has no DNA check behind it. TRBV21-1 represents a pseudogene. The CDR3 loop spans 12 amino acids. In DNA, the CDR3 is TGTGCCAGCAGCGTTCGGGACAGGGGGTCCATTTTC. Residues: CASSVRDRGSIF.

This chain links TRBV12-5 with TRBJ2-2, with D possibly matching TRBD1 (5 bases). Between the trimmed V and J ends, which lost 3 bases and 1 base, there was a span of 12 bases. The germline CDR1 and CDR2 sequences are LGHNT and FRNRAP. The CDR3 spans 16 residues. CDR3 DNA: TGTGCTAGTGGTTTTTTTCCAGGGATGAACACCGGGGAGCTGTTTTTT. Protein: CASGFFPGMNTGELFF.

The rearrangement joins TRBV19 to TRBJ2-2, with D unclear. The V end was cut by 4 bases, the J end by 5 bases, with 11 bases between. CDR3 size: 14 residues. Per germline, CDR1 LNHDA and CDR2 SQIVND (reference sequence). The CDR3 DNA reads TGTGCCAGTAGTAGCACCGCGGAGACCGGGGAGCTGTTTTTT. This encodes CASSSTAETGELFF. The full variable domain, rest sourced from reference TRBV19 and TRBJ2-2, is DGGITQSPKYLFRKEGQNVTLSCEQNLNHDAMYWYRQDPGQGLRLIYYSQIVNDFQKGDIAEGYSVSREKKESFPLTVTSAQKNPTAFYLCASSSTAETGELFFGEGSRLTVL.

Notes on this clone: A read error may account for a junction end that differs from germline. The rearrangement links TRBV19 to TRBJ1-5; D is uncertain. Germline CDR1 and CDR2: LNHDA and SQIVND (reference sequence). The CDR3 covers 16 residues. The CDR3 sequence: CASSIDPRFSHQPQHF. The CDR3 DNA is TGTGCCAGTAGTATAGATCCCCGGTTTAGCCATCAGCCCCAGCATTTT. The full variable domain, completed using reference TRBV19 and TRBJ1-5, is DGGITQSPKYLFRKEGQNVTLSCEQNLNHDAMYWYRQDPGQGLRLIYYSQIVNDFQKGDIAEGYSVSREKKESFPLTVTSAQKNPTAFYLCASSIDPRFSHQPQHFGDGTRLSIL.

This clone was seen only once. One end of the junction fails to match germline, which may point to a read error. The chain employs TRBV7-7 and TRBJ2-3, with 10 bases fitting TRBD2. The length of the CDR3 is 15 residues. Germline V lookup: CDR1 SSHAT, CDR2 FNYEAQ (reference sequence). The CDR3 bases are TGTGCTAGCAGCCCCGCTAGCGGGGGTTTAGATACGCAGTATTTT. Protein: CASSPASGGLDTQYF.

The chain recombines TRBV24-1 with TRBJ2-5, with a weak D call TRBD1 (6 bases). With 3 bases removed from V and 0 bases from J, the gap between germline ends came to 16 bases. Germline V gene data show CDR1 as KGHDR and CDR2 as SFDVKD. This CDR3 has 17 amino acids. The CDR3 DNA sequence: TGTGCCACCAGTGATCATACCTCCGGGACAAACCAAGAGACCCAGTACTTC. It encodes CATSDHTSGTNQETQYF.

The J gene is TRBJ1-3, the V gene TRBV5-1; D possibly corresponds to TRBD1 (6 bases). The germline gives CDR1 SGHRS, CDR2 YFSETQ. Trimming removed 2 bases from V and 2 bases from J, with 17 bases in between. This CDR3 is built from 17 residues. The CDR3, as DNA: TGCGCCAGCAGCTTTACATTTATAGGGGGACCTGGAAACACCATATATTTT. Protein sequence: CASSFTFIGGPGNTIYF.

This chain links TRBV7-3 with TRBJ2-2, with D tentatively TRBD2 (5 bases). The CDR3 sequence is 17 residues long. The V gene lost 5 bases and the J gene lost 4 bases, with 20 bases spanning the gap. The germline gives CDR1 SGHTA, CDR2 FQGTGA. The CDR3 sequence: CASSHEAAGSRTGELFF. Written as DNA, the CDR3 is TGTGCCAGCAGCCATGAGGCCGCGGGCAGCCGCACCGGGGAGCTGTTTTTT.

The V and J genes are TRBV5-8 and TRBJ2-7; D gene unclear. Trimming pared 3 bases from V and 0 bases from J, leaving 7 bases between. Germline CDR1 and CDR2: SGHTS and YDEGEE. CDR3 length: 13 residues. CDR3 protein: CASSSTDSYEQYV. The CDR3 DNA is TGTGCCAGCAGCTCCACTGACTCCTACGAGCAGTACGTC.

The gene calls are TRBV7-9 and TRBJ2-1; D is ambiguous. CDR3 length: 13 residues. Germline V gives CDR1 SEHNR, CDR2 FQNEAQ (reference sequence). Trimming cost V 5 bases and J 5 bases, with 10 bases left between them. As DNA, the CDR3 is TGTGCCAGCAGCCCATCCCCCAACAATGAGCAGTTCTTC. Protein sequence: CASSPSPNNEQFF.

This clone was recorded once. The V gene is TRBV4-1, the J gene TRBJ2-3, with D unclear. Germline CDR1 MGHRA, CDR2 YSYEKL. The CDR3 runs 15 residues. The V end was cut by 4 bases, the J end by 0 bases, with 11 bases between. The CDR3 DNA reads TGCGCCAGCAGCCCCCTAGGCAGTAGCACAGATACGCAGTATTTT. Amino acid sequence: CASSPLGSSTDTQYF.

This chain uses TRBV3-1 (or the pseudogene TRBV3-2) with TRBJ2-2, with D unclear. V dropped 4 bases and J dropped 0 bases, with 12 bases sitting between them. This CDR3 is 16 amino acids long. Germline values: CDR1 LGHDT, CDR2 YNNKEL (reference sequence). CDR3 sequence reads: CASSRQQGANTGELFF. The DNA for the CDR3 is TGTGCCAGCAGCCGACAACAAGGCGCGAACACCGGGGAGCTGTTTTTT.

The chain combines TRBV29-1 with TRBJ1-4, with D tentatively TRBD1 (5 bases). Germline lookup yields CDR1 SQVTM and CDR2 ANQGSEA. This CDR3 has 13 amino acids. Trimming shortened V by 8 bases and J by 6 bases, and 16 bases separated the two germline ends. CDR3 residues: CSHTGGSDEKLFF. The CDR3 DNA sequence: TGCAGCCACACTGGGGGGTCGGATGAAAAACTGTTTTTT. The variable domain in full, completed from reference TRBV29-1 and TRBJ1-4, reads SAVISQKPSRDICQRGTSLTIQCQVDSQVTMMFWYRQQPGQSLTLIATANQGSEATYESGFVIDKFPISRPNLTFSTLTVSNMSPEDSSIYLCSHTGGSDEKLFFGSGTQLSVL.

This CDR3 is CASSLRGQQSPYQPQHF. The CDR3 nucleotides read TGTGCCAGCAGCCTCCGGGGACAACAGTCCCCCTATCAGCCCCAGCATTTT. The rearrangement uses TRBV14 and TRBJ1-5; possible D gene TRBD1, 6 bases. The CDR3 covers 17 residues. Trimming left V 4 bases short and J 5 bases short, with 21 bases between. Germline-derived CDR1 and CDR2 are SGHDN and FVKESK.

This clone was seen once. Here the CDR3 DNA reads TGTGCCAGCAGCTCCCTTGGGGGAGGATTCTCCTACAATGAGCAGTTCTTC. This translates into CASSSLGGGFSYNEQFF. V gene TRBV7-9 combines with J gene TRBJ2-1; D is perhaps TRBD2 (6 bases). Trimming cost V 4 bases and J 0 bases, with 16 bases left between them. Germline V lookup: CDR1 SEHNR, CDR2 FQNEAQ (reference sequence). There are 17 residues in the CDR3.

This chain uses TRBV19 with TRBJ1-2; tentatively, D is TRBD1 (6 bases). The CDR3 consists of 16 residues. The germline gives CDR1 LNHDA, CDR2 SQIVND (reference sequence). Trimming stripped 6 bases from V and 4 bases from J, with 21 bases between. The CDR3 DNA reads as TGTGCCAGTAGACTGGGACAACTTCACGTAAGCTATGGCTACACCTTC. Residues: CASRLGQLHVSYGYTF. The variable domain in full, with the rest retrieved from reference TRBV19 and TRBJ1-2, is DGGITQSPKYLFRKEGQNVTLSCEQNLNHDAMYWYRQDPGQGLRLIYYSQIVNDFQKGDIAEGYSVSREKKESFPLTVTSAQKNPTAFYLCASRLGQLHVSYGYTFGSGTRLTVV.

The chain combines TRBV6-5 with TRBJ1-1, with 8 bases matching TRBD1. Germline V gene lookup returns CDR1 MNHEY and CDR2 SVGAGI. The CDR3 extends over 11 amino acids. V lost 8 bases to trimming and J lost 6 bases; unmatched junction nucleotides: 2. In DNA, the CDR3 is TGTGCCAGCGTGACAGGGGCTGAAGCTTTCTTT. Its protein product is CASVTGAEAFF.

The gene calls are TRBV11-2 and TRBJ2-7; D possibly corresponds to TRBD2 (5 bases). The CDR3 is 15 residues long. V was shortened by 3 bases and J by 3 bases, with 15 bases between the two germline ends. In germline, CDR1 is SGHAT, CDR2 FQNNGV. The CDR3 nucleotides are TGTGCCAGCAGCTTTACATCGGGGAAAGTCTACGAGCAGTACGTC. Translated: CASSFTSGKVYEQYV.